This T cell receptor (beta chain) came from a study of blood T cells in healthy people across ages. Study-level results: Relative to aged donors, long-lived donors carried more naive CD4+ cells and displayed higher diversity. Diversity of TCR beta correlated strongly with naive T cell percentage.

Per sample, a minimum of 7 million PBMCs were isolated. For the second PCR, which ran for about 7 to 11 cycles, a sample-barcoded 5' primer and a J-beta primer mix were used. TCRdb independently ran MiXCR on the 5' RACE reads; one entry per CDR3 protein. The sample includes 1,800,000 or so distinct CDR3 sequences, about 39% of them seen just once. As to this clonotype: Its antigen is unidentified.

Material for sequencing was blood. This TCR was recovered from a human donor in good health.

CDR3: CASSLGSREETQYF. The CDR3 nucleotides read TGCGCCAGCAGCTTGGGGTCTAGGGAAGAGACCCAGTACTTC. The genes are TRBV5-1 and TRBJ2-5; D remains unclear. There are 14 residues in the CDR3. With 0 bases removed from V and 3 bases from J, the gap between germline ends came to 9 bases. CDR1 is SGHRS, CDR2 YFSETQ, per germline.